The TCR beta chain described here comes from a study of blood T cells in healthy people across ages. The germline gives CDR1 SGHAT, CDR2 FQNNGV. The CDR3 loop spans 14 amino acids. On this clonotype: Mismatch with germline at one junction end may stem from a read error.

Primed by a sample-barcoded 5' primer and a J-beta primer mix, a second PCR proceeded for about 6 to 11 cycles. TCRdb analysed the 5' RACE reads with MiXCR anew, one entry per CDR3 protein. The sample holds around 1.5 million distinct CDR3 sequences, around two fifths seen once. The chain uses TRBV11-2 and TRBJ2-1; possibly TRBD1 for D (5 bases). This receptor was taken from a woman aged 18 to 35 in good health. Sequencing used blood. CDR3 sequence reads: CANSLGAVRIPPFF. The CDR3 DNA is TGTGCCAACAGCTTAGGGGCTGTCAGGATTCCCCCGTTCTTC.